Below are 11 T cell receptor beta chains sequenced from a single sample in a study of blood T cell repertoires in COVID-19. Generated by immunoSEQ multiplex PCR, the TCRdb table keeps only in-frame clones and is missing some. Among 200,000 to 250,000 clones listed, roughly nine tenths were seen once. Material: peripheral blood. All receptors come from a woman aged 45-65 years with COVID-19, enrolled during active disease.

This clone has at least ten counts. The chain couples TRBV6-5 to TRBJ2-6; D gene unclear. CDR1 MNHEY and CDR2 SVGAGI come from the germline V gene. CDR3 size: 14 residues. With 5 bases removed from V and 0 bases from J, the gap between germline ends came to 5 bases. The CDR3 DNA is TGTGCCAGCAGTCTATCCTCTGGGGCCAACGTCCTGACTTTC. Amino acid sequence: CASSLSSGANVLTF.

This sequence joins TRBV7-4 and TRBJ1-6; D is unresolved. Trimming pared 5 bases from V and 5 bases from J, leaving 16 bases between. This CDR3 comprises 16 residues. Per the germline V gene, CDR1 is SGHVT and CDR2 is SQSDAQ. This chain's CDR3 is CASSPLSRQDNSPLHF. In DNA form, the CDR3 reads TGTGCCAGCAGCCCTCTCTCGAGGCAAGATAATTCACCCCTCCACTTT. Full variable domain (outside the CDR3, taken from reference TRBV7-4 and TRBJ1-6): GAGVSQSPRYKVAKRGRDVALRCDSISGHVTLYWYRQTLGQGSEVLTYSQSDAQRDKSGRPSGRFSAERPERSVSTLKIQRTEQGDSAVYLCASSPLSRQDNSPLHFGNGTRLTVT.

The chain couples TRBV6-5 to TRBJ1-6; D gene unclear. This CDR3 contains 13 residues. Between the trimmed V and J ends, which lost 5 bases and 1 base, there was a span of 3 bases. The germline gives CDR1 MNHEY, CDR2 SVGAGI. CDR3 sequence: CASSTSYNSPLHF. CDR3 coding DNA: TGTGCCAGCAGTACTTCCTATAATTCACCCCTCCACTTT.

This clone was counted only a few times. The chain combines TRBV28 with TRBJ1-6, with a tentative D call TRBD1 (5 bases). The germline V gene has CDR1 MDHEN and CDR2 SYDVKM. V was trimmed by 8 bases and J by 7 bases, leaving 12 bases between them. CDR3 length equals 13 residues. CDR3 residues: CASLAGLNSPLHF. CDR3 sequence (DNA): TGTGCCAGCTTGGCGGGACTCAATTCACCCCTCCACTTT.

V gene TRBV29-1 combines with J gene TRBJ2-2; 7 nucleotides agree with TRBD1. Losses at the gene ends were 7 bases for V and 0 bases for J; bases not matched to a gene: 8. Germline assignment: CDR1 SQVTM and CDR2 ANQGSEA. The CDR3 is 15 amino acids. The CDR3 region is CSANGDRTNTGELFF. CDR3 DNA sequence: TGCAGCGCCAATGGGGACAGAACGAACACCGGGGAGCTGTTTTTT.

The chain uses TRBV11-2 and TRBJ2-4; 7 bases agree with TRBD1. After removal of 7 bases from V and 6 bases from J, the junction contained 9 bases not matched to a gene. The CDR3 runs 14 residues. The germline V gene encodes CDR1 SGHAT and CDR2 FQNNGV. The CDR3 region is CASTGRGPRNIQYF. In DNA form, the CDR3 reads TGTGCCAGCACCGGTAGGGGGCCTAGAAACATTCAGTACTTC.

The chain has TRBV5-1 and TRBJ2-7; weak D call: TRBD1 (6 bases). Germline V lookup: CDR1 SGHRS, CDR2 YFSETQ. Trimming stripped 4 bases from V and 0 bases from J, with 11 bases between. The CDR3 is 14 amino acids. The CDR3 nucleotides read TGCGCCAGCAGCATCGGACAGCTCTCCTACGAGCAGTACTTC. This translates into CASSIGQLSYEQYF.

CDR3 coding DNA: TGTGCCAGCACTCCCGGGGATACGCAGTATTTT. It yields the protein CASTPGDTQYF. This chain connects TRBV11-2 to TRBJ2-3; D uncertain. Germline V gene sequence: CDR1 SGHAT, CDR2 FQNNGV. Trimming removed 7 bases from V and 6 bases from J, with 8 bases in between. The CDR3 is 11 amino acids.

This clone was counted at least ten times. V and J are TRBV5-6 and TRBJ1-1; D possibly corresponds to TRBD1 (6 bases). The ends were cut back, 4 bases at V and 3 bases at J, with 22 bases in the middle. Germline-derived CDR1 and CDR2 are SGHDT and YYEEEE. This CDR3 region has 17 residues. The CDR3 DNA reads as TGTGCCAGCAGCCATCTCAGGGGCTTGACCGAAGACACTGAAGCTTTCTTT. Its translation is CASSHLRGLTEDTEAFF.

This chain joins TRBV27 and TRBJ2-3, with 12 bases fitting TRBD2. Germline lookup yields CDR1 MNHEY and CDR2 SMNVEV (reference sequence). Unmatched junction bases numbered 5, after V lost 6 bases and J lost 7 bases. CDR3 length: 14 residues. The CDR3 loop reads CASRLAGGQYTQYF. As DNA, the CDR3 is TGTGCCAGCAGGCTAGCGGGGGGGCAGTATACGCAGTATTTT.

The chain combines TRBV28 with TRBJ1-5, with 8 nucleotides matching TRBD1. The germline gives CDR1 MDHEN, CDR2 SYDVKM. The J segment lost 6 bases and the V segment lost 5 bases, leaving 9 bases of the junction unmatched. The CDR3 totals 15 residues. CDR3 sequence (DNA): TGTGCCAGCAGTCTGGCCGGACAGGGTCTTCAGCCCCAGCATTTT. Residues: CASSLAGQGLQPQHF.